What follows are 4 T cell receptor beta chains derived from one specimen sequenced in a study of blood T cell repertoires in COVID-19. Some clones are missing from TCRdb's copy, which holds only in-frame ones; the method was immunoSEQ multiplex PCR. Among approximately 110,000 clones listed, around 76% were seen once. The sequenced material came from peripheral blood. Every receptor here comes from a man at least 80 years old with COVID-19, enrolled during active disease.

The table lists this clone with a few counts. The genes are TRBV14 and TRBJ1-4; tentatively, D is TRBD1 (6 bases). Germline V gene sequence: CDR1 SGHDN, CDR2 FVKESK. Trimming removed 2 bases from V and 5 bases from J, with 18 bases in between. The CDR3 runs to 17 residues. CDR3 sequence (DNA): TGTGCCAGCAGCCAACTCCGGGCGGCAGGGGTCAATGAAAAACTGTTTTTT. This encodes CASSQLRAAGVNEKLFF. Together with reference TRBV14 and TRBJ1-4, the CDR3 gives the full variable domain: EAGVTQFPSHSVIEKGQTVTLRCDPISGHDNLYWYRRVMGKEIKFLLHFVKESKQDESGMPNNRFLAERTGGTYSTLKVQPAELEDSGVYFCASSQLRAAGVNEKLFFGSGTQLSVL.

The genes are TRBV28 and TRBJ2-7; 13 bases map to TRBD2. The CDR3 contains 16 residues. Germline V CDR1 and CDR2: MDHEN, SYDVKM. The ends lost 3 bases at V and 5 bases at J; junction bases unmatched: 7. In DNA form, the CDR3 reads TGTGCCAGCAGTTTTCCCGGACTAGCGGGAGCGGACGAGCAGTACTTC. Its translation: CASSFPGLAGADEQYF.

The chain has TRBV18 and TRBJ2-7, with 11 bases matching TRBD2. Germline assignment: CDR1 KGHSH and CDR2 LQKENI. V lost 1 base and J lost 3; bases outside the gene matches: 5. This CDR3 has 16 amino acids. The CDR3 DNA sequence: TGTGCCAGCTCACCACAGGCGACTAGCGGGATCTACGAGCAGTACTTC. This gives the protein CASSPQATSGIYEQYF.

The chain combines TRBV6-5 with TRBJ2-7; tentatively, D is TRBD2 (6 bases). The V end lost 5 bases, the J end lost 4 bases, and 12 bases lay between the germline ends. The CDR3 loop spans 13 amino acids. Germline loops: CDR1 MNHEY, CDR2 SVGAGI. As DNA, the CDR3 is TGTGCCAGCAGTCCGAACGGGGGTTACGAGCAGTACTTC. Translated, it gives CASSPNGGYEQYF.